This TCR beta chain was sequenced in a study of blood T cell repertoires in COVID-19. Authors' methods: Cell counts per sample came from amplifying reference gene primers. Sequencing was performed with immunoSEQ multiplex PCR; in TCRdb, only in-frame clones are kept and a portion is missing. V, J and clone size reflect that table, while D and trimming were determined from the DNA. The data show 200,000 to 250,000 clones, with roughly 85% seen just once and about 2.4% held by the top ten. Deletions cut 1 base from V and 8 bases from J, with 8 bases between. This CDR3 is built from 12 residues. Germline CDR1 reads SQVTM; CDR2 reads ANQGSEA.

This sequence was found in a woman between 65 and 79 years old with COVID-19, enrolled during active disease. The sequenced sample was peripheral blood. The V call is TRBV29-1, the J call TRBJ1-4; unclear D gene. The CDR3 DNA reads as TGCAGCGTTGAAGTTGTTCAGGAAAAACTGTTTTTT. It codes for CSVEVVQEKLFF. Complete variable domain (other parts from reference TRBV29-1 and TRBJ1-4): SAVISQKPSRDICQRGTSLTIQCQVDSQVTMMFWYRQQPGQSLTLIATANQGSEATYESGFVIDKFPISRPNLTFSTLTVSNMSPEDSSIYLCSVEVVQEKLFFGSGTQLSVL.